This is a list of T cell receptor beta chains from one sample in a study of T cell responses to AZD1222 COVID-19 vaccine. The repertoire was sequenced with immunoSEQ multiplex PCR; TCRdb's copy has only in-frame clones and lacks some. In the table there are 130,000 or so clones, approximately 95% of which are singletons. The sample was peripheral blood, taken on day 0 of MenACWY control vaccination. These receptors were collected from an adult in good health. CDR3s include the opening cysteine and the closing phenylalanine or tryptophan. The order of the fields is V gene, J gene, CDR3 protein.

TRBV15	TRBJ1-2	CATSRDQVQVHGYTF
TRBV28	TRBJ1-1	CASSFSAGGTEAFF
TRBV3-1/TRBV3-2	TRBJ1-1	CASSRPGGGTEAFF
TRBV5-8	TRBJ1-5	CASSLRDYSNQPQHF
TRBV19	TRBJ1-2	CASSIYRESNDGYTF
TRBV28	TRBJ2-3	CASSRLAGNTDTQYF
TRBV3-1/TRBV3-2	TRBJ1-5	CASSQGSRAYQPQHF
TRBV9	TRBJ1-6	CASSESMGGVASPLHF
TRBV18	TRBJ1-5	CASSPFSPFAGFQPQHF
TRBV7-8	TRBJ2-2	CASSPPIFETGELFF
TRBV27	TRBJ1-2	CASSLGSHNYGYTF
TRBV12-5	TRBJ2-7	CASGPYIDRNYEQYF
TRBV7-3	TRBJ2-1	CASSPGTSHNEQFF
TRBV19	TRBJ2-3	CASSHPRGPSTDTQYF
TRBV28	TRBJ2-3	CASSPGHSGRGTDTQYF
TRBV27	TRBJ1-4	CASSFRGGRGNEKLFF
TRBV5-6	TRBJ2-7	CASSLVGTYEQYF
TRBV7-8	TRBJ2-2	CASRTDGANTGELFF
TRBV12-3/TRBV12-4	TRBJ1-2	CASSLAAHVGHF
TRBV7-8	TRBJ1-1	CASSLASFLNTEAFF
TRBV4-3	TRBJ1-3	CASSQGRVGNTIYF
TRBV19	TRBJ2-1	CASSIGVRTSGSVYEQFF
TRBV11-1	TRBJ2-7	CASSLAMGSYEQYF
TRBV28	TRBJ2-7	CASSGPTSTGAYEQYF
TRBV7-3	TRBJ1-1	CASSLTRGDTEAFF
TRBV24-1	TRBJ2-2	CATVGGRSGELFF
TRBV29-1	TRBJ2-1	CSVAKGASSYNEQFF
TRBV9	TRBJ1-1	CASSSRGDRGPGEAFF
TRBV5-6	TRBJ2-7	CASSLIGRAYEQYF
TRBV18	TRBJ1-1	CASSPVPNREAFF
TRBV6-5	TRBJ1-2	CASTQGGDHYGYTF
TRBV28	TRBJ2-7	CASSLPYLTRTYEQYF
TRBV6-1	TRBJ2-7	CASSARVGGPRSYEQYF
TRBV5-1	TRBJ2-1	CASSFTLAGAGNEQFF
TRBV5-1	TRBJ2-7	CASSQGNRGLLSYEQYF
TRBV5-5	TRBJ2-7	CASSHWGGEQYF
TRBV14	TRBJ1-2	CASSQDPYFNYGYTF
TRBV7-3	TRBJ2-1	CASSSRGTSGVNEQFF
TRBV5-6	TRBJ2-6	CASSRDPSFSGANVLTF
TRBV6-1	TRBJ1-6	CASSEGQDSPLHF
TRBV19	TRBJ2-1	CASRQGRKKFF
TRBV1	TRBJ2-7	CTSSQDNRLDAYEQYF
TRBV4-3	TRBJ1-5	CASSEGTDLSNQPQHF
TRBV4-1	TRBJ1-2	CASSQDQGVGVGYTF
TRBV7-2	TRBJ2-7	CASSFGPGREQYF
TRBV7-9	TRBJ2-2	CASRTFPSGRAWTGELFF
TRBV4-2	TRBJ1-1	CASSLLGGRENTEAFF
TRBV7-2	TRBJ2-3	CASSLKGTDTQYF